This T cell receptor beta chain was retrieved from a study of T cell responses to AZD1222 COVID-19 vaccine (dated by TCRdb to the early 2020s). Context from the whole study: AZD1222 recipients with second doses at about 4 weeks or about 12 weeks were pooled, because spike-specific TCR depth and breadth did not differ between schedules. Trial participants were enrolled by age into 18-55, 56-69 and 70-plus year subgroups, with approximately 150, 28 and 58 TCR-sequenced participants respectively. A total of 233 trial participants underwent TCR sequencing, of whom some 210 received two doses of AZD1222 and about 26 received two doses of the MenACWY control vaccine. General findings and caveats noted by the study authors: The 56-69-year group was small, and its depth increase did not reach significance, likely because of low power. Participants were mostly white British and included more females than males, and it was suggested by the authors that clonal diversity may have been underestimated. Conclusions about previously exposed vaccinees are limited, since just five to seven AZD1222 recipients were seropositive for SARS-CoV-2 at baseline. After two AZD1222 doses, spike-specific TCR breadth and depth were significantly higher than at day 0 and than in MenACWY recipients. Vaccine-associated CD4 TCRs spanned the whole spike protein, with dominant responses in regions 160-218 and 743-854. Because no day 14 peak-response samples were available, repertoires were characterized only after the peak T cell response. Epitopes outside the regions mutated in the B.1.351 and B.1.1.7 variants were reportedly recognized by nearly half of the unique spike-specific TCRs.

This specimen's time point label, per the study, means: baseline before first vaccination. Vaccinee samples came from UK trials COV001 and COV002, including a single-blind randomized controlled phase 2/3 trial of AZD1222 (ChAdOx1 nCoV-19) in healthy adults. For TCRbeta chain sequencing, PBMC samples from trial participants were taken at day 0 and at day 28 after the second dose. Per the germline V gene, SGHDN is the CDR1 and FVKESK is the CDR2. Trimmed from V: 0 bases; trimmed from J: 8 bases; junction bases lacking a gene match: 9. CDR3 length: 16 amino acids, cysteine to phenylalanine. Just CDR3 DNA is preserved here, 48 bases in frame from base 1. The CDR3 regions of human TCRbeta chains were analyzed by immunosequencing. Processing in the source paper ran as follows. TCRs in the repertoires were compared against a reference library of SARS-CoV-2-specific TCRs that had been generated with the MIRA antigen-specificity platform. Breadth was defined as the fraction of unique TCRs that were SARS-CoV-2-associated, and depth was defined as the fraction of total T cells that were SARS-CoV-2-associated. Using the MIRA data, each spike-specific TCR was assigned both to the spike region to which the TCR was reactive and to a CD4 or CD8 class. Log10-transformed breadth and depth values were compared by one-way ANOVA with Sidak's multiple comparisons tests. TCRdb limited this immuneACCESS table to in-frame rearrangements with V and J called. A share of clones is missing; checked studies link under half to unresolved V genes, and the rest is unexplained. Clone size and the V and J calls come from that table; the DNA yielded D and trimming. The sample has about 130,000 clones on record, roughly 93% of them singletons. The biggest ten clones account for 6% to 7% of the sample.

With regard to this clone: What antigen it recognizes has not been identified. No base quality values were provided; no much bigger clone lies one nucleotide off.

The source is an adult in good health. The V gene is TRBV14 and the J gene is TRBJ1-3, and TRBD1 aligns with 8 junction nucleotides. Sample: peripheral blood, taken on day 0 of AZD1222 vaccination. The bases read TGTGCCAGCAGCCAAGATTGGGGACAGGTCTGGGACACCATATATTTT. This yields the protein CASSQDWGQVWDTIYF.